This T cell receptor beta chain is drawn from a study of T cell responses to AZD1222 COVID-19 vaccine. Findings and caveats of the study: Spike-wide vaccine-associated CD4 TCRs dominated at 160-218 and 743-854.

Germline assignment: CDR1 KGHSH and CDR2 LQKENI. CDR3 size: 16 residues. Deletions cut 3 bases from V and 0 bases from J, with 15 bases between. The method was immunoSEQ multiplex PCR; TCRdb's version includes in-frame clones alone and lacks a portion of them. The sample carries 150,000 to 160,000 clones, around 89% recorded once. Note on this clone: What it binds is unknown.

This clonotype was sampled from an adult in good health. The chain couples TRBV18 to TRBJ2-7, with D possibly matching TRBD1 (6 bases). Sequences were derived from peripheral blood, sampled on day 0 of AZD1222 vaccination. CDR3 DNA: TGTGCCAGCTCACCTCGATCAGGGGCAAGCTCCTACGAGCAGTACTTC. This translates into CASSPRSGASSYEQYF. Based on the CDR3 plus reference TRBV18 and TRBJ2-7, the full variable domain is NAGVMQNPRHLVRRRGQEARLRCSPMKGHSHVYWYRQLPEEGLKFMVYLQKENIIDESGMPKERFSAEFPKEGPSILRIQQVVRGDSAAYFCASSPRSGASSYEQYFGPGTRLTVT.